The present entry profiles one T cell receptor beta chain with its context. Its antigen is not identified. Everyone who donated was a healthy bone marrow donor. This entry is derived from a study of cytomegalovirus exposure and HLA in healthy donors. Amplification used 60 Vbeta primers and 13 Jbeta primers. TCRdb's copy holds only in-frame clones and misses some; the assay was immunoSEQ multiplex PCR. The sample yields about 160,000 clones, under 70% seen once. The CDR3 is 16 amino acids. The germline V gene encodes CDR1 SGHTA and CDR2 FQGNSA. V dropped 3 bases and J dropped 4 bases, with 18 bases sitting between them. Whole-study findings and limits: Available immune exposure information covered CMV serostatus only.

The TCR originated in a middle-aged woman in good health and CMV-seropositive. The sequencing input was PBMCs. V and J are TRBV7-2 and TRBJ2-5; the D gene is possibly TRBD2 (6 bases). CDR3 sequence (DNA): TGTGCCAGCAGCTTCGGAGGAGGGATAGTAAGAGAGACCCAGTACTTC. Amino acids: CASSFGGGIVRETQYF.